The following is a T cell receptor (beta chain) sequence with its context. This entry belongs to a study of T cell repertoires in cytomegalovirus infection. V lost 4 bases and J lost 5; bases outside the gene matches: 10. CDR3 length: 14 amino acids. Germline CDR1 and CDR2: SQVTM and ANQGSEA. TCRdb reanalysed the reads using MiXCR and keeps one entry per CDR3 protein. The repertoire has about 490,000 distinct CDR3 sequences, around 27% of them found once; the top ten carry around 14%. The sample comprised PBMCs. The sequence was obtained from a human donor in good health (CMV status not recorded). Some clones in this sample may be carry-over from other donors' samples. This rearrangement joins TRBV29-1 to TRBJ1-2; 7 bases fit TRBD1. The CDR3 bases are TGCAGCGTTGGGGAGGGGGCGTCAGGGTATGGCTACACCTTC. Translated: CSVGEGASGYGYTF.